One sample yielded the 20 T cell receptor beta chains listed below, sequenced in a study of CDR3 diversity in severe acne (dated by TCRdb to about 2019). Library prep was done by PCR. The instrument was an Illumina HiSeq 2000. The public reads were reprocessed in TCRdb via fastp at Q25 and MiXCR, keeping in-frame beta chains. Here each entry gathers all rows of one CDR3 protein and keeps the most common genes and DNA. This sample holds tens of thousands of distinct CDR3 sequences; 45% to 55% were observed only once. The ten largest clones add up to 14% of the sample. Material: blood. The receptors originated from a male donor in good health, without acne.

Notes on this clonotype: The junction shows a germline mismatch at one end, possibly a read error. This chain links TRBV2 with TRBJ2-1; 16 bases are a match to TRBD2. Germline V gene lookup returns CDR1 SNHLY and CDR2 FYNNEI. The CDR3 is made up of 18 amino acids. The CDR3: CASSEGTSGGARDNEQFF. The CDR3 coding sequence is TGTGCCAGCAGCGAAGGGACTAGCGGGGGGGCCAGGGACAATGAGCAGTTCTTC.

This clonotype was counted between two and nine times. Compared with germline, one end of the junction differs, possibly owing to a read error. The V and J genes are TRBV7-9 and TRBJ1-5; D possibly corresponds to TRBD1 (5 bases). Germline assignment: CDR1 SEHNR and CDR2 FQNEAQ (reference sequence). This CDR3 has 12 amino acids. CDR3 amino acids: CASSRQQETQHF. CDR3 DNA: TGCGCCAGCAGCCGACAGCAAGAGACCCAGCATTTT.

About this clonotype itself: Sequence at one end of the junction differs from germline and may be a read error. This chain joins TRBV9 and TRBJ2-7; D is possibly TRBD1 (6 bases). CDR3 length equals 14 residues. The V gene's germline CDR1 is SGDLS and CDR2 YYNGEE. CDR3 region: CASSDRSQGYEQYF. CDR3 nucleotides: TGTGCCAGCAGCGATCGCTCGCAGGGGTACGAGCAGTATTTC.

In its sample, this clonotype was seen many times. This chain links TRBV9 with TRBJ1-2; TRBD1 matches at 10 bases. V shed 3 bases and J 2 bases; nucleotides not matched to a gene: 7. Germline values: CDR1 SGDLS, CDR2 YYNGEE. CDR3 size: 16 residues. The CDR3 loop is CASSDPRQGANYGYTF. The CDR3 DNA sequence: TGTGCCAGCAGCGACCCCCGACAGGGGGCGAACTATGGCTACACCTTC. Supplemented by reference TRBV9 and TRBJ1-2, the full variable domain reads DSGVTQTPKHLITATGQRVTLRCSPRSGDLSVYWYQQSLDQGLQFLIQYYNGEERAKGNILERFSAQQFPDLHSELNLSSLELGDSALYFCASSDPRQGANYGYTFGSGTRLTVV.

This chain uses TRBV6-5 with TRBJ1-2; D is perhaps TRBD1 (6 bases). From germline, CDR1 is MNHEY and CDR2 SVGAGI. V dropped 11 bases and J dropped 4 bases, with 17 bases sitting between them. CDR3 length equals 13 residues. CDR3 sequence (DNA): TGTGCCGCTTCTCAGGGGACGGGCTATGGCTACACCTTC. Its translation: CAASQGTGYGYTF.

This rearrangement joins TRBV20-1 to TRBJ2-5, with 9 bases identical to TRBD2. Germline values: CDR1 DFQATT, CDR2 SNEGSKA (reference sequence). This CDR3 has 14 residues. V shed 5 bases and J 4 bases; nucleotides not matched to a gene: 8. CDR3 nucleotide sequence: TGCAGTGCTCTTGTAGCGGGAGAGGGAGAGACCCAGTACTTC. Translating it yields CSALVAGEGETQYF.

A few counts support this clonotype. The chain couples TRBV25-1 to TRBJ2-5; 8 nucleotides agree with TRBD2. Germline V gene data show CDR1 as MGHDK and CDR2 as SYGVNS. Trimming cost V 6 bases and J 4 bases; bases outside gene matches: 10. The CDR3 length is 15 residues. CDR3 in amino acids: CASSVTGTSVETQYF. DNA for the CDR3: TGTGCCAGCAGCGTAACCGGGACTAGTGTAGAGACCCAGTACTTC.

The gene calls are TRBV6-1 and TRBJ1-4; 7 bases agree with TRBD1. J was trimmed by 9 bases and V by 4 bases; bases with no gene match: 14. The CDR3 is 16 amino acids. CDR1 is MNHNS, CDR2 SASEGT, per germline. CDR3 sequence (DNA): TGTGCCAGCAGTGTTCTCGGGGACAGCACCTTCAAAAAACTGTTTTTT. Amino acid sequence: CASSVLGDSTFKKLFF.

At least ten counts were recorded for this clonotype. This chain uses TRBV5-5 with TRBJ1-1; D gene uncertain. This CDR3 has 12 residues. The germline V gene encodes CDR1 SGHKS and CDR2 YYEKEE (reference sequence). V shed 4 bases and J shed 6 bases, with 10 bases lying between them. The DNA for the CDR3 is TGTGCCAGCAGCGCTGAACTGGCTGAAGCTTTCTTT. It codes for CASSAELAEAFF.

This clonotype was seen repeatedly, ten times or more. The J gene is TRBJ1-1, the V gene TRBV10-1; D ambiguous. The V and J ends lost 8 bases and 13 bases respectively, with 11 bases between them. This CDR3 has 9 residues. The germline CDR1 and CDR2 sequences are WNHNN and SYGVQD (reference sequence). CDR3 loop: CASGFTDFF. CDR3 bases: TGCGCCAGCGGATTCACGGATTTCTTT.

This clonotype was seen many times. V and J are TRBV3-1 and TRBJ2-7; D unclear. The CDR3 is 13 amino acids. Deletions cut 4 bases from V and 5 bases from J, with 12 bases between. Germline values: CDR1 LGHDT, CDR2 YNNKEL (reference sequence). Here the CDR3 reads CASSPDSRNEQYF. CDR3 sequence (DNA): TGTGCCAGCAGCCCAGACTCAAGGAACGAGCAGTACTTC.

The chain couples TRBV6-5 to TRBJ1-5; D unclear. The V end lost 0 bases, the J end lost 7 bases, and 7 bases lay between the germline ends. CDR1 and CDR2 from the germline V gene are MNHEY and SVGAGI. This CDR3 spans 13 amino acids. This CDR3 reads CASSYSSGQPQHF. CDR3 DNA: TGTGCCAGCAGTTACTCATCGGGACAGCCCCAGCATTTT.

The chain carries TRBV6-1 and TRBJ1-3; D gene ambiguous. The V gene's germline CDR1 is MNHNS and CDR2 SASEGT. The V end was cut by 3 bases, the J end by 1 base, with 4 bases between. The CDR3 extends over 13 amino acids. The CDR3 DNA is TGTGCCAGCAGTGATCATTCTGGAAACACCATATATTTT. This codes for CASSDHSGNTIYF.

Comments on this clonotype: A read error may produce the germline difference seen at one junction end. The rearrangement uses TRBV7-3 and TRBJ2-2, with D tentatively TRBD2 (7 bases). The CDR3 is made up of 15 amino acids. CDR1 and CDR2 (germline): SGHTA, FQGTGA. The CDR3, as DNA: TGTGCCACCAGCATCCGGGGGGCCGACACCGGGGAGCTGTTTTTT. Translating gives CATSIRGADTGELFF.

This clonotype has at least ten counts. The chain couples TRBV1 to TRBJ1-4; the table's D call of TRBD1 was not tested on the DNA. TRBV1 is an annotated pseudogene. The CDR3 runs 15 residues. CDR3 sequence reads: CTSSHRTGGGGELFF. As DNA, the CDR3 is TGCACCAGCAGCCACCGAACCGGGGGCGGGGGTGAACTGTTTTTT.

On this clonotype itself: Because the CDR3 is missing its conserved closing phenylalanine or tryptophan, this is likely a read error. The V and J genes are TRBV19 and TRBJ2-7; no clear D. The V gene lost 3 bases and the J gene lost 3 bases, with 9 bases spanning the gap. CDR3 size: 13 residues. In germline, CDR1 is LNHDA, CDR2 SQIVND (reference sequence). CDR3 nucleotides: TGTGCCAGTAGTATTAAGGCCGGCTACGAGCAGTACCCC. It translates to CASSIKAGYEQYP.

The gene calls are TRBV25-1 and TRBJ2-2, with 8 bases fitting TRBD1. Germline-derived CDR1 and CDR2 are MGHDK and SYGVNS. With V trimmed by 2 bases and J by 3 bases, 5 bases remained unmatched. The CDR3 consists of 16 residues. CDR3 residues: CASSENLDRDTGELFF. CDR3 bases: TGTGCCAGCAGTGAAAATTTGGACAGGGACACCGGGGAGCTGTTTTTT.

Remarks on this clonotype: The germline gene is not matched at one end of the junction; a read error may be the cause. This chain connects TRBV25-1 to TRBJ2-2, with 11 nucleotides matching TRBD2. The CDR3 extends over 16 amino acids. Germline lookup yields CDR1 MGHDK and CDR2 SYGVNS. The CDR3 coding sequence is TGTGCCAGCAGTGAATTTACTAGCGGGAGTGTCGGGGGGCTGTTTTTT. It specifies CASSEFTSGSVGGLFF.

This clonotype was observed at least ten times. The DNA for the CDR3 is TGTGCCAGCAGGCAGACGGGGTCAAGCTCCTACGAGCAGTACTTC. Translating gives CASRQTGSSSYEQYF. This chain joins TRBV6-6 and TRBJ2-7; a possible D gene is TRBD2 (5 bases). V dropped 6 bases and J dropped 0 bases, with 15 bases sitting between them. Per the germline V gene, CDR1 is MNHNY and CDR2 is SVGAGI (reference sequence). The CDR3 covers 15 residues.

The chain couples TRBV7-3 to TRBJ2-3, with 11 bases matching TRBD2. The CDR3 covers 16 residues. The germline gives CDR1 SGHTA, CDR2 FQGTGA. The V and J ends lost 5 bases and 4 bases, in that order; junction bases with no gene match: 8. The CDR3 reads CASSHLAGGLADTQYF. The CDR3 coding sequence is TGTGCCAGCAGCCATTTAGCGGGAGGGCTGGCAGATACGCAGTATTTT.